These T cell receptor beta chains were read from a single sample in a study of molecular identifiers for immune sequencing clone quantification. TCRdb recomputed calls from the PCR reads with MiXCR, one row per CDR3 protein. The data show about 40,000 distinct CDR3 sequences, roughly 18% seen once. Sequenced: naive CD8+ T cells from blood, with Jurkat cell RNA spiked in. The receptors were gathered from a human donor in good health. Some libraries in this study had Jurkat cell RNA spiked in. Both conserved end residues are part of each CDR3. A D gene is named only where the DNA matches it firmly. Rows may omit the clone size; those that give it use once, few, many or a size class.

many | TRBJ2-3 | TRBV28 | 16 | TRBD1 | CASSFPGTGQTDTQYF | TGTGCCAGCAGTTTCCCCGGGACAGGGCAAACAGATACGCAGTATTTT
many | TRBJ1-4 | TRBV7-9 | 16 | TRBD1 | CASSSPNRGEDEKLFF | TGTGCCAGCAGCTCCCCTAACAGGGGGGAGGATGAAAAACTGTTTTTT
many | TRBJ1-5 | TRBV4-1 | 18 | TRBD1 | CASSQDRAGTGGHQPQHF | TGCGCCAGCAGCCAAGATCGCGCTGGGACAGGGGGTCATCAGCCCCAGCATTTT
many | TRBJ2-7 | TRBV13 | 16 | TRBD2 | CASSPTSGEGSYEQYF | TGTGCCAGCAGCCCAACTAGCGGCGAGGGATCCTACGAGCAGTACTTC
many | TRBJ2-1 | TRBV7-2 | 13 | TRBD2 | CASARTSIHEQFF | TGTGCCAGCGCTAGGACTAGCATCCATGAGCAGTTCTTC
few | TRBJ2-5 | TRBV7-8 | 16 | NA | CASSSSFLGLRETQYF | TGTGCCAGCAGCTCCTCCTTTTTGGGTCTACGGGAGACCCAGTACTTC
few | TRBJ2-7 | TRBV28 | 14 | NA | CASSFEGLGYEQYF | TGTGCCAGCAGTTTTGAAGGGTTAGGGTACGAGCAGTACTTC
many | TRBJ1-1 | TRBV29-1 | 11 | NA | CSVGGGTEAFF | TGCAGCGTTGGAGGGGGGACTGAAGCTTTCTTT
many | TRBJ1-1 | TRBV5-6 | 13 | NA | CASSLGALAEAFF | TGTGCCAGCAGCTTGGGGGCCCTGGCGGAAGCTTTCTTT
many | TRBJ2-4 | TRBV4-3 | 14 | NA | CASSQGLGPNIQYF | TGCGCCAGCAGCCAAGGACTCGGCCCAAACATTCAGTACTTC
many | TRBJ2-1 | TRBV6-2/TRBV6-3 | 13 | NA | CATTDFSYNEQFF | TGTGCCACCACGGACTTCTCTTACAATGAGCAGTTCTTC
many | TRBJ2-5 | TRBV5-1 | 15 | NA | CASSLEDPYQETQYF | TGCGCCAGCAGCTTGGAAGATCCGTACCAAGAGACCCAGTACTTC
many | TRBJ2-1 | TRBV27 | 16 | NA | CASSLVSVLSYNEQFF | TGTGCCAGCAGTTTAGTTTCGGTCCTTTCCTACAATGAGCAGTTCTTC
NA | TRBJ2-1 | TRBV19 | 15 | TRBD2 | CASSIGTRGYIEQFF | TGTGCCAGTAGTATTGGGACTAGAGGGTACATTGAGCAGTTCTTC
many | TRBJ2-5 | TRBV12-3/TRBV12-4 | 13 | TRBD1 | CASNRGLVETQYF | TGTGCCAGCAACAGGGGGCTGGTAGAGACCCAGTACTTC
many | TRBJ2-3 | TRBV2 | 15 | NA | CASSELGGRTDTQYF | TGTGCCAGCAGTGAACTAGGTGGACGCACAGATACGCAGTATTTT
few | TRBJ2-2 | TRBV12-3/TRBV12-4 | 15 | NA | CASSLAGGNTGELFF | TGTGCCAGCAGTTTAGCGGGTGGGAACACCGGGGAGCTGTTTTTT
many | TRBJ2-5 | TRBV4-1 | 12 | NA | CASSQHQETQYF | TGCGCCAGCAGCCAACACCAAGAGACCCAGTACTTC
many | TRBJ2-3 | TRBV7-9 | 14 | NA | CASSLASPADTQYF | TGTGCCAGCAGCTTAGCCTCGCCCGCAGATACGCAGTATTTT
many | TRBJ1-5 | TRBV6-1 | 11 | NA | CASSEYQPQHF | TGTGCCAGCAGTGAATATCAGCCCCAGCATTTT
many | TRBJ2-4 | TRBV4-1 | 15 | TRBD2 | CASSPREVPFLVSDF | TGCGCCAGCAGCCCCCGGGAGGTCCCCTTTTTAGTATCTGACTTC
few | TRBJ2-5 | TRBV28 | 15 | NA | CASSFTRPIQETQYF | TGTGCCAGCAGTTTTACTCGCCCGATCCAAGAGACCCAGTACTTC
many | TRBJ2-1 | TRBV4-3 | 21 | TRBD2 | CASSQDSPVEKGTRSYNEQFF | TGCGCCAGCAGCCAAGATTCGCCGGTGGAAAAGGGGACTAGGTCCTACAATGAGCAGTTCTTC
many | TRBJ2-1 | TRBV6-2/TRBV6-3 | 12 | NA | CASSFPYNEQFF | TGTGCCAGCAGTTTTCCGTACAATGAGCAGTTCTTC
many | TRBJ2-1 | TRBV7-6 | 15 | TRBD1 | CASSLLGQGFNEQFF | TGTGCCAGCAGCTTATTGGGACAGGGGTTCAATGAGCAGTTCTTC
many | TRBJ2-2 | TRBV13 | 14 | NA | CASREAANTGELFF | TGTGCCAGCAGGGAGGCAGCTAACACCGGGGAGCTGTTTTTT
many | TRBJ2-3 | TRBV7-3 | 15 | NA | CASSLVGVRTDTQYF | TGTGCCAGCAGCTTAGTCGGGGTGCGGACAGATACGCAGTATTTT
many | TRBJ1-1 | TRBV4-2 | 13 | NA | CASSQGGLPEAFF | TGTGCCAGCAGCCAAGGGGGGCTCCCCGAAGCTTTCTTT
many | TRBJ2-1 | TRBV25-1 | 12 | NA | CASSDLASEQFF | TGTGCCAGCAGTGATCTGGCGAGTGAGCAGTTCTTC
many | TRBJ2-7 | TRBV28 | 19 | NA | CASSIPEGRGVPAFYEQYF | TGTGCCAGCAGTATCCCGGAGGGCAGAGGGGTTCCCGCCTTCTACGAGCAGTACTTC
many | TRBJ2-7 | TRBV5-6 | 12 | NA | CASSLGRDEQYF | TGTGCCAGCAGCTTGGGCAGGGACGAGCAGTACTTC
few | TRBJ2-1 | TRBV9 | 14 | TRBD1 | CASSVKGAGNEQFF | TGTGCCAGCAGCGTAAAGGGGGCCGGCAATGAGCAGTTCTTC
medium-sized | TRBJ2-7 | TRBV5-1 | 15 | NA | CASSFYLGTPLEQYF | TGCGCCAGCAGCTTTTATCTCGGGACACCCCTGGAGCAGTACTTC
NA | TRBJ2-2 | TRBV14 | 13 | NA | CASSQVRPGELFF | TGTGCCAGCAGCCAAGTCAGACCCGGGGAGCTGTTTTTT